This is a list of T cell receptor beta chains from one sample in a study of identifying expanded T cells in peripheral blood. The assay was immunoSEQ multiplex PCR, and TCRdb's table has in-frame clones only and misses some. Seen here are around 100,000 clones, around 89% observed once, and the top ten hold about 15%. The sample was blood. These receptors were obtained from a person aged 18 to 75 in good health. The CDR3 runs from the conserved cysteine through the conserved F or W. The D gene is left open where the match is weak.

j_call v_call d_call cdr3_nt cdr3_aa
TRBJ2-3 TRBV5-1 NA TGCGCCAGCAGCTTGGCGGCCTCTACCTTCACAGATACGCAGTATTTT CASSLAASTFTDTQYF
TRBJ1-6 TRBV19 TRBD1 TGTGCCAGTAGCCCTGATGGAGGGACAGACCTTTCTAATTCACCCCTCCACTTT CASSPDGGTDLSNSPLHF
TRBJ1-2 TRBV11-2 NA TGTGCCAGCAGCCCCCGGGGGACCCACTATGGCTACACCTTC CASSPRGTHYGYTF
TRBJ1-1 TRBV10-3 NA TGTGCCATCAGTGAGCGGGCCCTAACGGGGACTGAAGCTTTCTTT CAISERALTGTEAFF
TRBJ2-5 TRBV30 NA TGTGCCTGGAGTACGGGGCAGAGGGAGACCCAGTACTTC CAWSTGQRETQYF
TRBJ1-1 TRBV18 NA TGTGCCAGCTCACCAAGTTTGAACACTGAAGCTTTCTTT CASSPSLNTEAFF
TRBJ1-2 TRBV27 NA TGTGCCAGCAGTTCCGATCCCCAGCAGTGGGGCTACACCTTC CASSSDPQQWGYTF
TRBJ2-1 TRBV11-2 NA TGTGCCAGCAGCTTAACAGGATATGAGCAGTTCTTC CASSLTGYEQFF
TRBJ1-1 TRBV11-2 NA TGTGCCAGCAGCCCCGGGTCTTCTGGAGCTTTCTTT CASSPGSSGAFF
TRBJ1-2 TRBV9 NA TGTGCCAGCAGCGTAGAAGGGGGGGCGCGATATGGCTACACCTTC CASSVEGGARYGYTF
TRBJ2-7 TRBV6-5 TRBD2 TGTGCCAGCAGCGGGGGGAGCGAGCAGTACTTC CASSGGSEQYF
TRBJ1-1 TRBV15 TRBD1 TGTGCCACCAGCAGAGACAGGGGGCGGGGCACTGAAGCTTTCTTT CATSRDRGRGTEAFF
TRBJ1-2 TRBV2 TRBD1 TGTGCCAGCAGGGGACTTATTCGGACAGGGGGCTATGGCTACACCTTC CASRGLIRTGGYGYTF
TRBJ2-7 TRBV13 TRBD2 TGTGCCAGCAGCTTCCGACTAGCGGGCACCTACGAGCAGTACTTC CASSFRLAGTYEQYF
TRBJ1-2 TRBV11-2 NA TGTGCCAGCAGCTTAGAATCCGAGGGGCTCTTTGGCTACACCTTC CASSLESEGLFGYTF
TRBJ1-5 TRBV6-1 NA TGTGCCAGCAGCCCCCAGGGTTTTACTCAGCCCCAGCATTTT CASSPQGFTQPQHF
TRBJ1-4 TRBV2 NA TGTGCCAGCAGTGCAGAAAAACTGTTTTTT CASSAEKLFF